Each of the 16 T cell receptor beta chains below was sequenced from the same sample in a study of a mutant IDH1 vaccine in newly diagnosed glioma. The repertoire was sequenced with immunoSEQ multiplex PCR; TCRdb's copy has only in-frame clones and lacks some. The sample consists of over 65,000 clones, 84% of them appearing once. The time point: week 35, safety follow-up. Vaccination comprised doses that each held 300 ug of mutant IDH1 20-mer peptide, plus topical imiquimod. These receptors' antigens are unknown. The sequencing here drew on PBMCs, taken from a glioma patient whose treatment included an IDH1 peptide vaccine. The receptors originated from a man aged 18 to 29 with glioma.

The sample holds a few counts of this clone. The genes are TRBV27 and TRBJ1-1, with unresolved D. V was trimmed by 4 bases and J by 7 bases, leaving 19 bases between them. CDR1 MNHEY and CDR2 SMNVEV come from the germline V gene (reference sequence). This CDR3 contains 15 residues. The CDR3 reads CASSSGTDGLGEAFF. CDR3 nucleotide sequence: TGTGCCAGCAGTTCAGGAACGGACGGACTCGGTGAAGCTTTCTTT.

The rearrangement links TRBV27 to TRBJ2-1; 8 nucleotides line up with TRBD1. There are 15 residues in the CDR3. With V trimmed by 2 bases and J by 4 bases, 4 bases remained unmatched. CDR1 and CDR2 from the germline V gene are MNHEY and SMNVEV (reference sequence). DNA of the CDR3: TGTGCCAGCAGTTTAGGACAGGGATTATACAATGAGCAGTTCTTC. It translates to CASSLGQGLYNEQFF.

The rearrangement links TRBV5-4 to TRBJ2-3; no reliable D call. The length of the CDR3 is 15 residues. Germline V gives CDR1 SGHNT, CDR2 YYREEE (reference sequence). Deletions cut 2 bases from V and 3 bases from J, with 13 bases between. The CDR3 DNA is TGTGCCAGCAGCTTTCTGTCTGGGGTTACAGATACGCAGTATTTT. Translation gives CASSFLSGVTDTQYF. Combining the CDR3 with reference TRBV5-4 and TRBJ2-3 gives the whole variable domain ETGVTQSPTHLIKTRGQQVTLRCSSQSGHNTVSWYQQALGQGPQFIFQYYREEENGRGNFPPRFSGLQFPNYSSELNVNALELDDSALYLCASSFLSGVTDTQYFGPGTRLTVL.

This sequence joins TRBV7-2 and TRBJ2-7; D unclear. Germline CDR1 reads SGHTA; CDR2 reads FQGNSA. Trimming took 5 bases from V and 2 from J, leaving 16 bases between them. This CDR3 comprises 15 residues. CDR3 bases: TGTGCCAGCAGCCATGTCGAACGGCCAGCCTACGAGCAGTACTTC. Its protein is CASSHVERPAYEQYF.

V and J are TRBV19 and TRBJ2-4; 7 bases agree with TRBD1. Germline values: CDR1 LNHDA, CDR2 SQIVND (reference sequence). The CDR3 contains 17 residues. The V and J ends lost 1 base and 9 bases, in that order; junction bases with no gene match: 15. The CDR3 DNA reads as TGTGCCAGTAGTATAGTGAGTGTGAGAGGGGGCGAGGTCATTCAGTACTTC. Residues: CASSIVSVRGGEVIQYF.

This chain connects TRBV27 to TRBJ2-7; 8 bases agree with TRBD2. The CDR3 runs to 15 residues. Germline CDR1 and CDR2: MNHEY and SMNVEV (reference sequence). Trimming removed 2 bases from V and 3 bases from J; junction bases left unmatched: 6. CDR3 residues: CASSLKGSGGYEQYF. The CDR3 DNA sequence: TGTGCCAGCAGTTTAAAAGGGAGCGGGGGCTACGAGCAGTACTTC.

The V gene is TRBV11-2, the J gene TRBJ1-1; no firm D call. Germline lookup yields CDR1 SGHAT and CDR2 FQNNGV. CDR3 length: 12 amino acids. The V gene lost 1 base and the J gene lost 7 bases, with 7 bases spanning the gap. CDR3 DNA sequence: TGTGCCAGCAGCTTAGTTGGGTTTGAAGCTTTCTTT. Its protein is CASSLVGFEAFF.

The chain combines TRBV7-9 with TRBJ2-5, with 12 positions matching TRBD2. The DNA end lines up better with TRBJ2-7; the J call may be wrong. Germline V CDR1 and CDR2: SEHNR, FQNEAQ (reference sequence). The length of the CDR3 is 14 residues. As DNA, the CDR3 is TGTGCCAGCAGTCCTAGCGGGAGGGCCGGCGAGCAGTACTTC. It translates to CASSPSGRAGEQYF.

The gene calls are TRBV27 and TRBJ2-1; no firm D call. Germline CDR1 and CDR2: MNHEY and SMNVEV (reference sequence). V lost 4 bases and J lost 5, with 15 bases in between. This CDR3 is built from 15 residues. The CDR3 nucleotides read TGTGCCAGCAGTTACGGTGGCGGCGCCAACAATGAGCAGTTCTTC. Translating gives CASSYGGGANNEQFF.

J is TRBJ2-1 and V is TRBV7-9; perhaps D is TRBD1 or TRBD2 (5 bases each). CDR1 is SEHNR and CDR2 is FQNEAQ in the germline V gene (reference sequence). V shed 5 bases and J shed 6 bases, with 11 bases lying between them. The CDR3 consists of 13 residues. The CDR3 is CASSRDPGNEQFF. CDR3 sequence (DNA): TGTGCCAGCAGCCGGGACCCTGGCAATGAGCAGTTCTTC.

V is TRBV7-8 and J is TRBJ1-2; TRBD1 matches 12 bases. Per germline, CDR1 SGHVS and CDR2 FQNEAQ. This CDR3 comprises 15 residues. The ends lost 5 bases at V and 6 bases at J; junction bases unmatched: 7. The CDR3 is CASSASGQGAHGYTF. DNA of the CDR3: TGTGCCAGCAGCGCCTCGGGACAGGGGGCACATGGCTACACCTTC.

In DNA form, the CDR3 reads TGTGCCAGCAGCTTAGATGCGGGAGGAGGCCACGAGCAGTACTTC. Its translation: CASSLDAGGGHEQYF. This chain links TRBV11-1 with TRBJ2-5; 8 bases line up with TRBD2. Judging by the DNA end, TRBJ2-7 fits better; the J call may be wrong. Germline CDR1 is SGHAT and CDR2 is FQDESV (reference sequence). CDR3 size: 15 residues.

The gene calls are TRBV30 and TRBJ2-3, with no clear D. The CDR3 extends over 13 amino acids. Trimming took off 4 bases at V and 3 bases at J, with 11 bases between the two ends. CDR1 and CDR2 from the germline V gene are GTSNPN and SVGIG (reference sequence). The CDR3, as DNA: TGTGCCTGGAATCGCCAGGATACAGATACGCAGTATTTT. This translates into CAWNRQDTDTQYF.

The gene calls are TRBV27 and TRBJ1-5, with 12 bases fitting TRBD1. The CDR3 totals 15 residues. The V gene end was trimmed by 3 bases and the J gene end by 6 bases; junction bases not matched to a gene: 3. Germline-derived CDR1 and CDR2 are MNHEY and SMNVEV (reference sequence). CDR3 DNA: TGTGCCAGCAGTTTGGGGACAGGGGGCATTCAGCCCCAGCATTTT. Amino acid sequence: CASSLGTGGIQPQHF.

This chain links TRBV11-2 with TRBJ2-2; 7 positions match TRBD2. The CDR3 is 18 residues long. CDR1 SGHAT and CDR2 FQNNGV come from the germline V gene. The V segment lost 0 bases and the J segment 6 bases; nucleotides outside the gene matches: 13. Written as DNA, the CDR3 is TGTGCCAGCAGCTTAGATCCGGGGACTAAGGGTTTTCCCGGGGAGCTGTTTTTT. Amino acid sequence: CASSLDPGTKGFPGELFF.

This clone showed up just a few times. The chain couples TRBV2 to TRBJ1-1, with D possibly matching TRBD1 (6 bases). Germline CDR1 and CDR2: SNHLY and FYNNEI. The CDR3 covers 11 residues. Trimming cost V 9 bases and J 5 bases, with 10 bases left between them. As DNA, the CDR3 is TGTGCCAGGGGTAGGGGGACTGAAGCTTTCTTT. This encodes CARGRGTEAFF. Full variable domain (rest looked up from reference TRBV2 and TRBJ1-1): EPEVTQTPSHQVTQMGQEVILRCVPISNHLYFYWYRQILGQKVEFLVSFYNNEISEKSEIFDDQFSVERPDGSNFTLKIRSTKLEDSAMYFCARGRGTEAFFGQGTRLTVV.